This T cell receptor (beta chain) was retrieved from a study of T cells in Graves' hyperthyroidism and ophthalmopathy. Whole-study findings and limits: Most clonotypes expanded in thyroid above 0.001 were likewise present in blood.

Across 18 months, stable Graves' hyperthyroidism was marked by no progression to ophthalmopathy. Amplification targeted TCR beta CDR3 regions from RNA transcripts. During a first-round RT-PCR of the TCR CDR3, the HTBI primer set was used. MiXCR, applied by TCRdb to the multiplex PCR reads, yields one record per CDR3 protein. This table has more than 600,000 distinct CDR3 sequences, about 16% appearing once. V lost 8 bases and J lost 5; bases outside the gene matches: 8. There are 14 residues in the CDR3. As regards this clonotype: Its antigen remains unidentified.

This receptor was identified in a man younger than 30 with Graves' hyperthyroidism. Sequenced sample: blood. The rearrangement links TRBV12-3 or TRBV12-4 to TRBJ2-7, with 11 bases aligning to TRBD1. The CDR3 spells CASGSGTGGNEQYF. CDR3 DNA: TGTGCCAGCGGGTCCGGGACAGGGGGAAACGAGCAGTACTTC.